The next 21 T cell receptor beta chains were all read from a single sample in a study of T cell responses to AZD1222 COVID-19 vaccine. Profiled with immunoSEQ multiplex PCR; TCRdb holds only in-frame clones, not every one. The sample lists some 100,000 clones; about 86% were seen once. This material consisted of peripheral blood, taken on day 0 of AZD1222 vaccination. Receptors originate from an adult in good health.

This clone came up once. The J gene is TRBJ1-5, the V gene TRBV5-5, with a possible D match to TRBD1 (5 bases). The CDR3 contains 14 residues. V was clipped by 0 bases and J by 4 bases, with 8 bases between them. Germline lookup yields CDR1 SGHKS and CDR2 YYEKEE (reference sequence). CDR3 loop: CASSLGTLNQPQHF. The CDR3 DNA follows: TGTGCCAGCAGCTTGGGGACACTAAATCAGCCCCAGCATTTT.

This chain uses TRBV5-1 with TRBJ2-5; TRBD1 agrees at 11 bases. The CDR3 runs to 16 residues. V dropped 6 bases and J dropped 1; count of bases not matched to a gene: 8. CDR1 is SGHRS and CDR2 is YFSETQ in the germline V gene. The CDR3 protein is CASTLDGTGGQETQYF. The CDR3 bases are TGCGCCAGCACCCTAGATGGGACAGGGGGCCAAGAGACCCAGTACTTC.

The V gene is TRBV5-1, the J gene TRBJ2-3; 11 nucleotides align to TRBD2. CDR3 length: 15 amino acids. V gave up 4 bases and J gave up 5 bases; unmatched junction bases: 6. Germline V gene lookup returns CDR1 SGHRS and CDR2 YFSETQ. This CDR3 reads CASSPLAGGLDTQYF. The CDR3 nucleotides are TGCGCCAGCAGCCCATTAGCGGGAGGGTTAGATACGCAGTATTTT.

The J gene is TRBJ2-3, the V gene TRBV4-2; possibly TRBD1 for D (5 bases). Germline CDR1 reads LGHNA; CDR2 reads YNFKEQ. The V gene lost 0 bases and the J gene lost 4 bases, with 11 bases spanning the gap. The CDR3 runs to 15 residues. As DNA, the CDR3 is TGTGCCAGCAGCCAAGATATTTCAGGGTCAGATACGCAGTATTTT. This sequence encodes CASSQDISGSDTQYF.

CDR3 nucleotides: TGTGCCAGCAGCTTAGCGGGAGCTGGCGGGGAGCTGTTTTTT. It translates to CASSLAGAGGELFF. J is TRBJ2-2 and V is TRBV7-2, with D maybe TRBD2 (5 bases). Trimming stripped 0 bases from V and 7 bases from J, with 9 bases between. CDR3 size: 14 residues. Germline lookup yields CDR1 SGHTA and CDR2 FQGNSA.

This chain joins TRBV28 and TRBJ2-2; a possible D gene is TRBD2 (6 bases). The length of the CDR3 is 15 residues. The V gene lost 6 bases and the J gene lost 4 bases, with 15 bases spanning the gap. Germline CDR1 and CDR2: MDHEN and SYDVKM. CDR3 in DNA: TGTGCCAGCAGGGGGGGACTCGGGCCCACCGGGGAGCTGTTTTTT. Protein product: CASRGGLGPTGELFF.

This clone was seen a few times. CDR3 residues: CASSHSGDSYEQYF. The CDR3 nucleotides are TGCGCCAGCAGCCATAGCGGAGACTCCTACGAGCAGTACTTC. The V gene is TRBV4-1, the J gene TRBJ2-7, with a possible D match to TRBD2 (6 bases). Trimming stripped 3 bases from V and 0 bases from J, with 9 bases between. CDR3 size: 14 residues. From germline, CDR1 is MGHRA and CDR2 YSYEKL.

The V gene is TRBV7-2, the J gene TRBJ1-1; D possibly corresponds to TRBD1 (5 bases). Looked up from germline, CDR1 is SGHTA and CDR2 is FQGNSA. The CDR3 length is 12 residues. V gave up 2 bases and J gave up 14 bases, with 15 bases separating them. CDR3 coding DNA: TGTGCCAGCAGCTTACGGTCAGGGTTGGCCTTCTTT. Its translation: CASSLRSGLAFF.

The chain carries TRBV29-1 and TRBJ2-3; 9 nucleotides line up with TRBD2. V lost 6 bases, J lost 1 base, and 2 bases stayed unmatched. The CDR3 covers 13 residues. Germline CDR1 and CDR2: SQVTM and ANQGSEA. The CDR3 loop is CSVRTSGTDTQYF. The CDR3 nucleotides read TGCAGCGTCCGGACTAGCGGCACAGATACGCAGTATTTT.

Only one count was recorded for this clone. The chain's CDR3 is CASSLNRAETQYF. As DNA, the CDR3 is TGTGCCAGCAGCTTAAACAGGGCGGAGACCCAGTACTTC. The V and J genes are TRBV7-3 and TRBJ2-5; weak D call: TRBD1 (6 bases). Germline lookup yields CDR1 SGHTA and CDR2 FQGTGA. V was cut by 1 base and J by 5 bases, with 8 bases left in between. CDR3 length: 13 residues. The whole variable domain, remainder taken from reference TRBV7-3 and TRBJ2-5, is GAGVSQTPSNKVTEKGKYVELRCDPISGHTALYWYRQSLGQGPEFLIYFQGTGAADDSGLPNDRFFAVRPEGSVSTLKIQRTERGDSAVYLCASSLNRAETQYFGPGTRLLVL.

The chain recombines TRBV7-2 with TRBJ2-5; 12 bases fit TRBD2. There are 16 residues in the CDR3. The germline V gene has CDR1 SGHTA and CDR2 FQGNSA. V gave up 2 bases and J gave up 5 bases; unmatched junction bases: 6. CDR3 sequence: CASSLWGLAGGETQYF. The DNA for the CDR3 is TGTGCCAGCAGCTTATGGGGACTAGCGGGTGGGGAGACCCAGTACTTC.

V is TRBV7-9 and J is TRBJ2-1, with D maybe TRBD1 (6 bases). From germline, CDR1 is SEHNR and CDR2 FQNEAQ (reference sequence). Trimming pared 5 bases from V and 1 base from J, leaving 12 bases between. CDR3 size: 15 residues. The CDR3 is CASSPQGMSYNEQFF. CDR3 DNA: TGTGCCAGCAGCCCACAGGGTATGTCCTACAATGAGCAGTTCTTC.

With respect to this clone: At one end the junction does not follow the germline gene, possibly because of a read error. DNA for the CDR3: TGTGCCAGCGGTTTCTTAGGGGCGCCTTCTGGCTATGGCTACACCTTC. It specifies CASGFLGAPSGYGYTF. V is TRBV27 and J is TRBJ1-2, with D possibly being TRBD1 (5 bases). From germline, CDR1 is MNHEY and CDR2 SMNVEV (reference sequence). The CDR3 covers 16 residues.

This chain links TRBV11-2 with TRBJ2-5; TRBD1 matches 7 bases. This CDR3 has 15 residues. Looked up from germline, CDR1 is SGHAT and CDR2 is FQNNGV. J gave up 9 bases and V 1 base, and 11 bases lay outside the gene matches. The CDR3 spells CASSLVDRDAVAQYF. The CDR3 DNA sequence: TGTGCCAGCAGCTTAGTCGACAGGGACGCCGTGGCCCAGTACTTC.

The V gene is TRBV5-6, the J gene TRBJ2-3, with a tentative D call TRBD2 (6 bases). Germline CDR1 SGHDT, CDR2 YYEEEE. Trimming left V 2 bases short and J 2 bases short, with 9 bases between. The CDR3 is 14 amino acids. The DNA for the CDR3 is TGTGCCAGCAGCTTTGTAGCGGCCACAGATACGCAGTATTTT. Protein sequence: CASSFVAATDTQYF.

This chain joins TRBV27 and TRBJ2-1; weak D call: TRBD1 (6 bases). The length of the CDR3 is 17 residues. CDR1 and CDR2 from the germline V gene are MNHEY and SMNVEV (reference sequence). The V end lost 6 bases, the J end lost 5 bases, and 23 bases lay between the germline ends. CDR3 DNA: TGTGCCAGCAGAGACAGGTATTCTACCAATTATAACAATGAGCAGTTCTTC. This sequence encodes CASRDRYSTNYNNEQFF.

V is TRBV30 and J is TRBJ1-6; D perhaps matches TRBD1 (5 bases). The CDR3 runs 16 residues. Germline-derived CDR1 and CDR2 are GTSNPN and SVGIG (reference sequence). The V and J ends lost 3 bases and 0 bases respectively, with 12 bases between them. For the CDR3, the DNA is TGTGCCTGGAGACTGAGACAGAGCTCCTATAATTCACCCCTCCACTTT. It is translated as CAWRLRQSSYNSPLHF.

The rearrangement joins TRBV25-1 to TRBJ1-4; D gene uncertain. The germline gives CDR1 MGHDK, CDR2 SYGVNS. CDR3 length: 13 amino acids. The V gene lost 5 bases and the J gene lost 14 bases, with 18 bases spanning the gap. CDR3 bases: TGTGCCAGCAGTTTTAATCGTCACGATGGCCTGTTTTTT. Residues: CASSFNRHDGLFF.

The CDR3 spells CASSWQGNYNQPQHF. The CDR3, as DNA: TGTGCCAGCAGTTGGCAGGGGAATTACAATCAGCCCCAGCATTTT. V and J are TRBV28 and TRBJ1-5, with D perhaps TRBD1 (6 bases). CDR1 is MDHEN and CDR2 is SYDVKM in the germline V gene. V was pared by 4 bases and J by 3 bases, with 13 bases between. CDR3 size: 15 residues.

The gene calls are TRBV7-9 and TRBJ1-4, with 8 positions matching TRBD1. Germline V gene lookup returns CDR1 SEHNR and CDR2 FQNEAQ (reference sequence). Losses at the gene ends were 3 bases for V and 7 bases for J; bases not matched to a gene: 10. The CDR3 runs to 16 residues. The DNA of the CDR3 is TGTGCCAGCAGCTTTAACCCCCAGGGGGCGGGTGAAAAACTGTTTTTT. Its protein product is CASSFNPQGAGEKLFF.

In regard to this clone: Its ends do not fully match the called genes, so a read error is possible. V and J are TRBV6-5 and TRBJ1-1; tentatively, D is TRBD1 (5 bases). Germline lookup yields CDR1 MNHEY and CDR2 SVGAGI. The CDR3 runs 14 residues. In DNA, the CDR3 is TGTGCCAGCAGTTCCGGGACGGTGAACTCTGAAGCTTTCTTT. It is translated as CASSSGTVNSEAFF.